The present TCR beta chain was sequenced within a study of T-cell reconstitution after alpha-beta-depleted transplantation in children. It was with unique molecular identifiers that the TCRbeta library was prepared. One entry per CDR3 protein, called by TCRdb with MiXCR from the PCR reads. The sample yields 440,000 or so distinct CDR3 sequences, under 13% seen once. The germline V gene has CDR1 SGHRS and CDR2 YFSETQ. The CDR3 sequence is 15 residues long. Trimming took 2 bases from V and 8 from J; bases not matched to a gene: 4. The chain combines TRBV5-1 with TRBJ1-6; 10 bases agree with TRBD1. Material: PBMCs from the stem cell graft donor, obtained from the stem cell graft. The source of this sequence is a human donor who donated a stem cell graft to a child with acute myeloid leukemia. The CDR3 sequence: CASSFVGTGDSPLHF. For the CDR3, the DNA is TGCGCCAGCAGCTTTGTGGGGACAGGGGATTCACCCCTCCACTTT.